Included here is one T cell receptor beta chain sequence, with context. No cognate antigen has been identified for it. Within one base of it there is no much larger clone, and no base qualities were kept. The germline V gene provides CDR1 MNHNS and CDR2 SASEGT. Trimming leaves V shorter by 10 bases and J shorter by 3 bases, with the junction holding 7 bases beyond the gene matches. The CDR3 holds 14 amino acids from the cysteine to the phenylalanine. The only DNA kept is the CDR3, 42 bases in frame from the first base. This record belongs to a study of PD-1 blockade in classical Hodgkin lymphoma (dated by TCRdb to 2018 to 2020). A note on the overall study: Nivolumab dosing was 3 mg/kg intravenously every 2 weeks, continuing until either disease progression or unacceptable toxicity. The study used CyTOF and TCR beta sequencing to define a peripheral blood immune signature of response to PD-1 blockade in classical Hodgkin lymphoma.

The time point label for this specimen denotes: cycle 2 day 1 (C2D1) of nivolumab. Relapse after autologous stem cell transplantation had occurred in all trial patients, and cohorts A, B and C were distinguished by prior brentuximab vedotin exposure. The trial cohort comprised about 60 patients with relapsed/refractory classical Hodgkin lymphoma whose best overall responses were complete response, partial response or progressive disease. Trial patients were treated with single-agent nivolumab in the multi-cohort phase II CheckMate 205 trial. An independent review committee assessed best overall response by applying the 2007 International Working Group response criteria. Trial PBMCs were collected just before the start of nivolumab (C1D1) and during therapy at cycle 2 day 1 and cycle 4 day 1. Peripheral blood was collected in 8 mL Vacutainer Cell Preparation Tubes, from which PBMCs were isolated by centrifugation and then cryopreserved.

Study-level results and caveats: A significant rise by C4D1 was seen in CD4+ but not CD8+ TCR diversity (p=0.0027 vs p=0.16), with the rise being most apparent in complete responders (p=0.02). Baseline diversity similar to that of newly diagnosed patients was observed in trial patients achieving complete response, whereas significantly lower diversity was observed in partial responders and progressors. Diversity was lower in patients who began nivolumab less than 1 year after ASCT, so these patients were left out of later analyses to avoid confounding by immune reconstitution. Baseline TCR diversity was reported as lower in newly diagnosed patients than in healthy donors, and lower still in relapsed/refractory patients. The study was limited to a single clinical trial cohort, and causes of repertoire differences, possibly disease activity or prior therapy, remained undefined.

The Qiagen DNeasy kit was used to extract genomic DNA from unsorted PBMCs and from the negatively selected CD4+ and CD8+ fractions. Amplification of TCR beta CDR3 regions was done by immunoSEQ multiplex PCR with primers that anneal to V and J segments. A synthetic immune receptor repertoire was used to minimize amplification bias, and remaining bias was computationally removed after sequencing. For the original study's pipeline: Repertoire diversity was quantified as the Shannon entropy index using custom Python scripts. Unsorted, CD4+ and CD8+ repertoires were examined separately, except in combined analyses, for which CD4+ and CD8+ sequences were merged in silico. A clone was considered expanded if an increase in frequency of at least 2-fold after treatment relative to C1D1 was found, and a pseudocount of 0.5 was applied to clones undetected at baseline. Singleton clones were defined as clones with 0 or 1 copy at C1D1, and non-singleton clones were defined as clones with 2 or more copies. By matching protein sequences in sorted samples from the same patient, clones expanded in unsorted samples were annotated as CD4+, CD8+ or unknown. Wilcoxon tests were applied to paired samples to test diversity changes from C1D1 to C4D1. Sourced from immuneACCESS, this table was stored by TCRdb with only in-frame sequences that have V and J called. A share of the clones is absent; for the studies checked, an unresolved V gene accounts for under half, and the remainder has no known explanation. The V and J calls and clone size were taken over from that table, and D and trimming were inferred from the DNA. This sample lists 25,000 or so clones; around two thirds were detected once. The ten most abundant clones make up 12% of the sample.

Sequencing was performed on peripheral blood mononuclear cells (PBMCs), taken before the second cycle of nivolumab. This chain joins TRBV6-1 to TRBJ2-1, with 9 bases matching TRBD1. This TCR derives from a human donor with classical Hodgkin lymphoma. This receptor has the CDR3 CATQTGGGYNEQFF. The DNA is TGTGCCACTCAAACAGGGGGCGGCTACAATGAGCAGTTCTTC.